The clone carrying this TCR beta chain has more than one count but fewer than ten. Original processing methods: It was from reference gene primer amplification that nucleated cell counts were estimated. Clones were sequenced by immunoSEQ multiplex PCR, and TCRdb holds only the in-frame ones, with some missing. V and J calls and clone size are as listed in that table; D and trimming were resolved from the DNA. The table lists under 100,000 clones, about 85% of them singletons. This entry belongs to a study of blood T cell repertoires in COVID-19. Study information: From T cells, B-cell-depleted T cells, or PBMCs came the material, which was cDNA or gDNA.

V lost 2 bases, J lost 7 bases, and 9 bases lay in between. The germline V gene encodes CDR1 SGDLS and CDR2 YYNGEE. There are 13 residues in the CDR3. The clonotype comes from a woman in her 70s with active or convalescent COVID-19. The sequenced material came from peripheral blood. The chain combines TRBV9 with TRBJ1-4; no definite D call. CDR3 in amino acids: CASSVGLAEKLFF. As DNA, the CDR3 is TGTGCCAGCAGCGTCGGGTTGGCTGAAAAACTGTTTTTT.